This T cell receptor beta chain was found in a study of blood T cell repertoires in COVID-19. Study summary: Samples of COVID-19 (acute and convalescent) were obtained from the United States, Italy and Spain. From T cells, B-cell-depleted T cells, or PBMCs came the material, which was cDNA or gDNA.

The CDR3 spans 16 residues. Germline CDR1 reads LGHDT; CDR2 reads YNNKEL (reference sequence). V gave up 1 base and J gave up 2 bases, with 14 bases separating them. As handled by the study authors: Reference gene primer amplification in the assay estimated nucleated cell counts. Assay used: immunoSEQ multiplex PCR; TCRdb lists only in-frame clones, some missing. D and trimming come from the DNA, and the V and J calls and clone size come from that table. The repertoire has some 400,000 clones, around 90% of them found once; the top ten carry about 7%. The rearrangement uses TRBV3-1 (or the pseudogene TRBV3-2) and TRBJ2-5; possibly TRBD2 for D (6 bases). Sequenced sample: peripheral blood. This TCR was sampled from a man aged 18-30 years with active or convalescent COVID-19. CDR3 bases: TGTGCCAGCAGCCAAGCTTCCGGGAGAAATCAAGAGACCCAGTACTTC. It is translated as CASSQASGRNQETQYF.